This T cell receptor (beta chain) was observed in a study of Ad26.COV2.S vaccination and SARS-CoV-2 variants. Notes on the study in general: Vaccine and placebo recipients had similar non-spike TCR breadth.

Sequenced by immunoSEQ multiplex PCR; TCRdb stores in-frame clones only, minus some. Of 75,000 to 100,000 clones detected, 82% appear once; the ten largest clones hold about 17%. This clone showed up just once. The antigen is not known. This specimen was peripheral blood, taken after recovery from COVID-19. The TCR sequence derives from a human donor who had recovered from COVID-19.

CDR3 loop: CASSLEARSQETQYF. CDR3 nucleotides: TGCGCCAGCAGCTTGGAAGCGCGGTCCCAAGAGACCCAGTACTTC. The chain joins TRBV5-1 to TRBJ2-5; the D is unclear. The CDR3 is 15 residues long. V lost 0 bases and J 1 base, leaving 10 bases between the germline ends. Germline lookup yields CDR1 SGHRS and CDR2 YFSETQ.